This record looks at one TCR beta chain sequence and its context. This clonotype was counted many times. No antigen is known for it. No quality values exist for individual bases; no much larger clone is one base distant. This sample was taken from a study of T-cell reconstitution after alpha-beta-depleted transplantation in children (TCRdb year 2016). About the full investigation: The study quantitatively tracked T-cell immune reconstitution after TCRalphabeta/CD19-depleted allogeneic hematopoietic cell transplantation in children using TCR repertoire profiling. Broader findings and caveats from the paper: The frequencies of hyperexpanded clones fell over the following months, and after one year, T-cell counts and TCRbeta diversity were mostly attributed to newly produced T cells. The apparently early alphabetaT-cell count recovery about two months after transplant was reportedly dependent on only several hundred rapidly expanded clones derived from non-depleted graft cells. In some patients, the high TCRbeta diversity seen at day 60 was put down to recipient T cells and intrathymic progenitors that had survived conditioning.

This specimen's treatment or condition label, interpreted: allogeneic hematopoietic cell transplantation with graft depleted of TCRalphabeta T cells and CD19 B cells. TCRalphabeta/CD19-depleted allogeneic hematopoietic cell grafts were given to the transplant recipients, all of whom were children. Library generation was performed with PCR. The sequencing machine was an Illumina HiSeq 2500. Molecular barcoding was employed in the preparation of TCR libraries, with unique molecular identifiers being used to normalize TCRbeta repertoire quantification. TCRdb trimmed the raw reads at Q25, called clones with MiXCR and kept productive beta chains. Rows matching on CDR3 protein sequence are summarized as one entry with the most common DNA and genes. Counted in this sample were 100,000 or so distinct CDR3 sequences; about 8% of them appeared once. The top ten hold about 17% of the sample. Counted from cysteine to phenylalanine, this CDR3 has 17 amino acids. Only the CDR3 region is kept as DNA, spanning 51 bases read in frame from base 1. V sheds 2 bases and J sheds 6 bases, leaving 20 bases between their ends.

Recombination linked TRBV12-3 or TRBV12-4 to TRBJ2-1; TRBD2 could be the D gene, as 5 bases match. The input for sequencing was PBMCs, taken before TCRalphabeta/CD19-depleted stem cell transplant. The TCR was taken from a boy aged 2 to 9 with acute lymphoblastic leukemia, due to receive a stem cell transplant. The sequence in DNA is TGTGCCAGCAGTTTATTACATCAAGTCCGACGGGGCAATGAGCAGTTCTTC. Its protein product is CASSLLHQVRRGNEQFF.